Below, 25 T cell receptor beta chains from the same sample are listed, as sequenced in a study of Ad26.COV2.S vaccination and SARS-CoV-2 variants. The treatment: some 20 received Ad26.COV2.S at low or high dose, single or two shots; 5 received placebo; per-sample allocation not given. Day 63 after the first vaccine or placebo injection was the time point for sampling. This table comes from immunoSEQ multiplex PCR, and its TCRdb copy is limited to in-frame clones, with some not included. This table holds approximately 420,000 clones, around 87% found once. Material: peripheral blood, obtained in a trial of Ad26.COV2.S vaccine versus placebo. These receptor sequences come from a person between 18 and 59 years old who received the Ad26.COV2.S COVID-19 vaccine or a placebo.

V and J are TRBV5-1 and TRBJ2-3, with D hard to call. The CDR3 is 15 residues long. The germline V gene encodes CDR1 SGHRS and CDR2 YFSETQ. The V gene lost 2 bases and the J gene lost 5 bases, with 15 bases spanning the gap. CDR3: CASSLLPGAKDTQYF. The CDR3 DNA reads TGCGCCAGCAGCTTACTCCCAGGCGCAAAAGATACGCAGTATTTT. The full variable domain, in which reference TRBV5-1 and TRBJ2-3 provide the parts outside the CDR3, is KAGVTQTPRYLIKTRGQQVTLSCSPISGHRSVSWYQQTPGQGLQFLFEYFSETQRNKGNFPGRFSGRQFSNSRSEMNVSTLELGDSALYLCASSLLPGAKDTQYFGPGTRLTVL.

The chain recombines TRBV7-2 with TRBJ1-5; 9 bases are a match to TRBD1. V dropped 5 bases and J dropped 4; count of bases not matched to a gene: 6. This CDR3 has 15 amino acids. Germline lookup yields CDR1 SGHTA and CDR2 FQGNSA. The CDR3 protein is CASSSTGGWNQPQHF. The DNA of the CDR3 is TGTGCCAGCAGCAGTACAGGGGGCTGGAATCAGCCCCAGCATTTT. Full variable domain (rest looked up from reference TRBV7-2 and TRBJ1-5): GAGVSQSPSNKVTEKGKDVELRCDPISGHTALYWYRQSLGQGLEFLIYFQGNSAPDKSGLPSDRFSAERTGGSVSTLTIQRTQQEDSAVYLCASSSTGGWNQPQHFGDGTRLSIL.

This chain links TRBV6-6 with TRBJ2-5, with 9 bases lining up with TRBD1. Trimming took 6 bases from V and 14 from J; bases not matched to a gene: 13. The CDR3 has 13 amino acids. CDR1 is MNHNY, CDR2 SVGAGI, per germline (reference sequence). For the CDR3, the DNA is TGTGCCAGCAGCCTAGTAACAGGGGGCCCGTCTTACTTC. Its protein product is CASSLVTGGPSYF.

CDR3 sequence (DNA): TGTGCCAGCAGCGTAGCTGTCAGATCCTACGAGCAGTACTTC. Translating it yields CASSVAVRSYEQYF. The gene calls are TRBV9 and TRBJ2-7; no firm D call. V was shortened by 0 bases and J by 1 base, with 8 bases between the two germline ends. The germline CDR1 and CDR2 sequences are SGDLS and YYNGEE. The CDR3 totals 14 residues.

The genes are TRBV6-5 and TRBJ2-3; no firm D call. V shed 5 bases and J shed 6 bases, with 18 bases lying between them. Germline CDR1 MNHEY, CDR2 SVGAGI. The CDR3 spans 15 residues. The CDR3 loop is CASSPWRYGMDTQYF. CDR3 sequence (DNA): TGTGCCAGCAGTCCCTGGCGGTATGGGATGGATACGCAGTATTTT.

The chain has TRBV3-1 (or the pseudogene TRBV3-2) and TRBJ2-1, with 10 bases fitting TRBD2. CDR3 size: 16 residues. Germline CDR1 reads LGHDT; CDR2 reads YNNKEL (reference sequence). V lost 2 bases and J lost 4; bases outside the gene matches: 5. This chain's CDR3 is CASSQPLAGDYNEQFF. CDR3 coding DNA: TGTGCCAGCAGCCAACCTCTAGCGGGGGATTACAATGAGCAGTTCTTC.

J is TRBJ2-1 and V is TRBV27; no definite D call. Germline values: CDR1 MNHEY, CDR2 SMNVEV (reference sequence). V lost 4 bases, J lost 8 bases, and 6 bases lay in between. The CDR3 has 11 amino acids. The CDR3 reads CASSYGDEQFF. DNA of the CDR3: TGTGCCAGCAGTTACGGTGATGAGCAGTTCTTC.

As DNA, the CDR3 is TGTGCCAGTATTATGACAGGGGTGAACACTGAAGCTTTCTTT. As protein: CASIMTGVNTEAFF. The J gene is TRBJ1-1, the V gene TRBV19; 8 positions agree with TRBD1. In germline, CDR1 is LNHDA, CDR2 SQIVND (reference sequence). This CDR3 has 14 residues. Trimming removed 7 bases from V and 0 bases from J; junction bases left unmatched: 4.

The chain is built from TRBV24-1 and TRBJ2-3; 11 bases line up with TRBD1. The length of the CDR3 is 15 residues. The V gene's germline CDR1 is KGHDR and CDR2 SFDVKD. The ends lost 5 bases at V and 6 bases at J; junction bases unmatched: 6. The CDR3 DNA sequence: TGTGCCACCAGTGCGGACAGGGGGCGGTGGGATACGCAGTATTTT. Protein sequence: CATSADRGRWDTQYF.

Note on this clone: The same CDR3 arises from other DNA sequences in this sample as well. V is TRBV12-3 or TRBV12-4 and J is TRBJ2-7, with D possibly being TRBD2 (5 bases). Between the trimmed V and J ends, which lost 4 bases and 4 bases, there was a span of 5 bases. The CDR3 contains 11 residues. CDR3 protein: CASSSGYEQYF. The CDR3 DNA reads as TGTGCCAGCAGTTCGGGGTACGAGCAGTACTTC.

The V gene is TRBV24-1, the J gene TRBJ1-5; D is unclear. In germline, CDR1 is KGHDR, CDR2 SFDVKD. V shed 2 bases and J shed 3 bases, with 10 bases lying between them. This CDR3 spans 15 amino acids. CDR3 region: CATSDSREINQPQHF. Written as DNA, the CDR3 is TGTGCCACCAGTGATTCGAGGGAAATCAATCAGCCCCAGCATTTT.

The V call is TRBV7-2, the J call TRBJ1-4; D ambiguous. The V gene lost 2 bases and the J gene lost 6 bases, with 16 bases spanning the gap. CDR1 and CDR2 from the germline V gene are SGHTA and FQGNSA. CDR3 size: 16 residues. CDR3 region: CASSLSYVGEYEKLFF. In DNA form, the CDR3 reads TGTGCCAGCAGCTTAAGCTATGTCGGGGAATATGAAAAACTGTTTTTT.

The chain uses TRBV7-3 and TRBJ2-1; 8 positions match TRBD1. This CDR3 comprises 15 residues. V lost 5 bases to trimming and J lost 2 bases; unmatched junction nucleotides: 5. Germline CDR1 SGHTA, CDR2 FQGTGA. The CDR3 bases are TGTGCCAGCAGCCCCGACAGGGGTCCCTACAATGAGCAGTTCTTC. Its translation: CASSPDRGPYNEQFF.

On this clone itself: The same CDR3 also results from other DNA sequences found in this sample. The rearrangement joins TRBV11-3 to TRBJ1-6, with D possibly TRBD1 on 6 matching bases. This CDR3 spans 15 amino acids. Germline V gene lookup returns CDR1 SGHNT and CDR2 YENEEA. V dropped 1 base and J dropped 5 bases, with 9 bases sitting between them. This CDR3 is CASSLGRGDNSPLHF. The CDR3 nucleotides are TGTGCCAGCAGCTTAGGCAGGGGCGATAATTCACCCCTCCACTTT.

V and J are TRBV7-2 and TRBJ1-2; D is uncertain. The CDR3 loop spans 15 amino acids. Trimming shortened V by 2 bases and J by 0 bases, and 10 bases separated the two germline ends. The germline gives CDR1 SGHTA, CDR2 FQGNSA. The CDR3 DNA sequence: TGTGCCAGCAGCTTAAGTACGGCCTCTAACTATGGCTACACCTTC. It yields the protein CASSLSTASNYGYTF.

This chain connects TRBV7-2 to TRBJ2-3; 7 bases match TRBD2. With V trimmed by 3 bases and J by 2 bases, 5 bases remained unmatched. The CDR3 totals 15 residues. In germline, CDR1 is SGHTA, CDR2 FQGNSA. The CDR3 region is CASSLSAGITDTQYF. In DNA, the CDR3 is TGTGCCAGCAGCTTGTCAGCGGGGATCACAGATACGCAGTATTTT. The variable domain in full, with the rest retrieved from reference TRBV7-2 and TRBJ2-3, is GAGVSQSPSNKVTEKGKDVELRCDPISGHTALYWYRQSLGQGLEFLIYFQGNSAPDKSGLPSDRFSAERTGGSVSTLTIQRTQQEDSAVYLCASSLSAGITDTQYFGPGTRLTVL.

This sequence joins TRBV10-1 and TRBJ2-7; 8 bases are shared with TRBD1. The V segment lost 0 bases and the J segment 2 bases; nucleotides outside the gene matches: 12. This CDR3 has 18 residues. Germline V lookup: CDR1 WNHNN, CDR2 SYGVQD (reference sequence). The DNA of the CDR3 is TGCGCCAGCAGTGAGTCGAGTCCAGGGGGCGCGATCACCTACGAGCAGTACTTC. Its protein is CASSESSPGGAITYEQYF.

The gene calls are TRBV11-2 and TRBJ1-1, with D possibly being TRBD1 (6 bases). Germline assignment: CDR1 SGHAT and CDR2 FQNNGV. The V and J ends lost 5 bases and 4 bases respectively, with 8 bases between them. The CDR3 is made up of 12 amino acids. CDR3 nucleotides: TGTGCCAGCAGCCCCAGGGGCACTGAAGCTTTCTTT. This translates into CASSPRGTEAFF.

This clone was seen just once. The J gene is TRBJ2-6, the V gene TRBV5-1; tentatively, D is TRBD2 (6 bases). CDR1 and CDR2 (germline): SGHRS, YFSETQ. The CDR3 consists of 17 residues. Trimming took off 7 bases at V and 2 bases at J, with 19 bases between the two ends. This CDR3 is CASGRLNLGTGANVLTF. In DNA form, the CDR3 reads TGCGCCAGCGGGAGGCTGAACCTCGGAACTGGGGCCAACGTCCTGACTTTC.

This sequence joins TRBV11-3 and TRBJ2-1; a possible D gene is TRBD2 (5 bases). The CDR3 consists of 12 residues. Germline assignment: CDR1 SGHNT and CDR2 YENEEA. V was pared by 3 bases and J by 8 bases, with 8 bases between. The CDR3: CASSLNSDEQFF. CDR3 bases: TGTGCCAGCAGCTTGAATAGCGATGAGCAGTTCTTC.

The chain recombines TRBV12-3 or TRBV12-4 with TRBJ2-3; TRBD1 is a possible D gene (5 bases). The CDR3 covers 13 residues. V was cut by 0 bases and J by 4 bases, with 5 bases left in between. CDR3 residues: CASSLATADTQYF. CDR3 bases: TGTGCCAGCAGTTTAGCGACAGCAGATACGCAGTATTTT.

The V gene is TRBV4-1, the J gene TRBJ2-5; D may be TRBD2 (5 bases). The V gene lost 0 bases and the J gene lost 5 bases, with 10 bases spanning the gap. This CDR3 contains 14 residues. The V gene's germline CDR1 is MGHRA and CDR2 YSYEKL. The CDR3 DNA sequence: TGCGCCAGCAGCCAAGATCTTAGGAGGGAGACCCAGTACTTC. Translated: CASSQDLRRETQYF.

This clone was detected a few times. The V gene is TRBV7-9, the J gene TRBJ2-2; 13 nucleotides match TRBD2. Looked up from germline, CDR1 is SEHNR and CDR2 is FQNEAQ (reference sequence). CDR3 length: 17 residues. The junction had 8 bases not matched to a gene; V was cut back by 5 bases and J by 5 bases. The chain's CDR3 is CASSPTSGGTGTGELFF. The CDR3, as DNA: TGTGCCAGCAGCCCGACTAGCGGGGGGACAGGAACCGGGGAGCTGTTTTTT.

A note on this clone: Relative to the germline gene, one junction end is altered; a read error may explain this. CDR3 coding DNA: TGTACCAGCAGTCCACTTCCGGGCAGAGCAGATAGCAATCAGCCCCAGCATTTT. Translating it yields CTSSPLPGRADSNQPQHF. The chain employs TRBV27 and TRBJ1-5; D remains unclear. This CDR3 is 18 amino acids long. Germline CDR1 MNHEY, CDR2 SMNVEV (reference sequence).

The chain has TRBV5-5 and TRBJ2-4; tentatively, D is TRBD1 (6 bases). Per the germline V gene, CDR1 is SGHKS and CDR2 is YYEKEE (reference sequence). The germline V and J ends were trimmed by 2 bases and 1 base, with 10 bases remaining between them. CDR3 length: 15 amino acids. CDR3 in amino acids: CASSLSDRAKNIQYF. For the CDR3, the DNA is TGTGCCAGCAGCTTATCCGACAGGGCCAAAAACATTCAGTACTTC.